This T cell receptor (beta chain) is from a study of CD8 T cells in ankylosing spondylitis. J lost 5 bases, V lost 5 bases, and 7 bases had no gene match. This CDR3 spans 16 amino acids. Scientists made TCR beta libraries using quantitative 5'-RACE with molecular barcodes. TCRdb ran MiXCR on the 5' RACE reads and lists one entry per CDR3 protein. The sample yields under 850,000 distinct CDR3 sequences, 19% seen once. Turning to this clonotype: Its matching antigen is unknown.

Study observations and caveats: Characteristic of ankylosing spondylitis blood, it appeared, was a TCR beta motif comprising about eight highly homologous variants. The authors reported significant enrichment of disease-linked clones in matched ankylosing spondylitis synovial fluid.

The chain couples TRBV12-3 or TRBV12-4 to TRBJ2-5; 14 bases map to TRBD2. The sample taken for sequencing was blood, either unsorted or a sorted T cell fraction (not recorded which). The receptor was derived from a male donor with ankylosing spondylitis. In DNA form, the CDR3 reads TGTGCCAGCAGTCTGAGGACTAGCGGGAGGCGGGAGACCCAGTACTTC. Its translation: CASSLRTSGRRETQYF.